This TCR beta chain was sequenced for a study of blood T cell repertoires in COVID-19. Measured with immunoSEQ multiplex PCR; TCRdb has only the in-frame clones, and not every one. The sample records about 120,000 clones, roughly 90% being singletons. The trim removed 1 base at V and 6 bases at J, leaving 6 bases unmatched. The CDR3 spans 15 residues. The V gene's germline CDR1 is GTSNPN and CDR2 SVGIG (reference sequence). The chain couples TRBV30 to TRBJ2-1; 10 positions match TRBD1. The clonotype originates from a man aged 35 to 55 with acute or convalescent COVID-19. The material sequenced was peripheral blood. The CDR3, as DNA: TGTGCCTGGAGTGGGAGGGACAGGGGAATCAATGAGCAGTTCTTC. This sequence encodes CAWSGRDRGINEQFF.